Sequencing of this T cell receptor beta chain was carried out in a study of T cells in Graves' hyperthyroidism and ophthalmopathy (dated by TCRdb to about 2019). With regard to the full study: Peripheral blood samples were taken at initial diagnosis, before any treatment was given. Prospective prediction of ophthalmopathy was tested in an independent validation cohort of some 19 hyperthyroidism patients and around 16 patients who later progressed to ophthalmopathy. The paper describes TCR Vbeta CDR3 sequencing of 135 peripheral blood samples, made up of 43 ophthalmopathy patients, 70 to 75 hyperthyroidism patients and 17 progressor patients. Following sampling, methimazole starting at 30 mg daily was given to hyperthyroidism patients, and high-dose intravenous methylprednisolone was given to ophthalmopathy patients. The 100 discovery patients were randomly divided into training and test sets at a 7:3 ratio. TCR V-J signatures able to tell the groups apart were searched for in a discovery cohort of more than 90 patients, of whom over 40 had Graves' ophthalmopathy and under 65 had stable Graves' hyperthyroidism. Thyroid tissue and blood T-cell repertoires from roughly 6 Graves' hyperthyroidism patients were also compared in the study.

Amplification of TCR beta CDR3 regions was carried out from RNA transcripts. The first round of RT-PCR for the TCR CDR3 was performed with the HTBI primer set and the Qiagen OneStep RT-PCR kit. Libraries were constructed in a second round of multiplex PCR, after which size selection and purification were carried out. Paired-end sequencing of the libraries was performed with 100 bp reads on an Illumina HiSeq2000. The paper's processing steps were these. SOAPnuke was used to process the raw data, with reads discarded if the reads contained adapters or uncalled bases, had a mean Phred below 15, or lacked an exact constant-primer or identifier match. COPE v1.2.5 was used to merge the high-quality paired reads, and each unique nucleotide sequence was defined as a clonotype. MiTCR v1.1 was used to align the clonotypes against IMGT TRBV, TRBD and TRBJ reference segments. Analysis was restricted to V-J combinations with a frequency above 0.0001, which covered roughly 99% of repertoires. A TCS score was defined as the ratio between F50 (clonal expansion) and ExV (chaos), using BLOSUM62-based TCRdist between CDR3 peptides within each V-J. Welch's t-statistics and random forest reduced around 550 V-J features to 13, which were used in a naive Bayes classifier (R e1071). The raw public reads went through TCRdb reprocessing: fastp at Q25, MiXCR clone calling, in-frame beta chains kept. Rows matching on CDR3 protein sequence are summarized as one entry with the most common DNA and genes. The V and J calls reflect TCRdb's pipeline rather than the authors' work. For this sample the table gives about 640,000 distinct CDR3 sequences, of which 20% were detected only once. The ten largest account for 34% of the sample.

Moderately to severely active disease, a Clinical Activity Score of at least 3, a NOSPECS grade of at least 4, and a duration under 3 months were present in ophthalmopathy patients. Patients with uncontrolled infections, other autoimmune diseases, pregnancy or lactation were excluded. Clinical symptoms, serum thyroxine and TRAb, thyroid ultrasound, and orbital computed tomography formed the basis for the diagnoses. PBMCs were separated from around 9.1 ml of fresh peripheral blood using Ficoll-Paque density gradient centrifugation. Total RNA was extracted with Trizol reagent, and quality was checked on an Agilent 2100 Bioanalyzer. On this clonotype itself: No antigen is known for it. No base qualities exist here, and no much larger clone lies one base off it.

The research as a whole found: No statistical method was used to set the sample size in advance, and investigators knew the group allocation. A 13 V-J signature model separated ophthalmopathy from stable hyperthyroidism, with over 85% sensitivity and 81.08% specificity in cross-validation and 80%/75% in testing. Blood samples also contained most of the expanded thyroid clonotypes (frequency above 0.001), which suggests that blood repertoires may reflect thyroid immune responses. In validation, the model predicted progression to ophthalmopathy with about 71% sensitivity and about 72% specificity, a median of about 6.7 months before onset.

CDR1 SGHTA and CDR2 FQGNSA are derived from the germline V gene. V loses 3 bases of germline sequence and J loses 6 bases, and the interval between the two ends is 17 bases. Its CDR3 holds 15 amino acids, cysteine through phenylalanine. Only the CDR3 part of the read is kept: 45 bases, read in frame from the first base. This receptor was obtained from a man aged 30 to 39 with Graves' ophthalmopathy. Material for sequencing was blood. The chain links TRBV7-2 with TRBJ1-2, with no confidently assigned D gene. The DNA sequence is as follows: TGTGCCAGCAGCTTCGACCTAGGCTTATACGATGGCTACACCTTC. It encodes CASSFDLGLYDGYTF.